The next 31 T cell receptor beta chains were all read from a single sample in a study of blood T cell repertoires in COVID-19. Some clones are missing from TCRdb's copy, which holds only in-frame ones; the method was immunoSEQ multiplex PCR. The sample comprises 400,000 to 450,000 clones, 75% to 90% of which are singletons, and about 1.6% rests with the top ten. Sequencing was performed on peripheral blood. The receptors here all came from a middle-aged woman with COVID-19, enrolled during active disease.

This chain uses TRBV4-3 with TRBJ1-2; 12 positions match TRBD1. CDR1 and CDR2 from the germline V gene are LGHNA and YSLEER. The V gene end was trimmed by 3 bases and the J gene end by 8 bases; junction bases not matched to a gene: 4. The CDR3 length is 14 residues. In nucleotides, the CDR3 is TGCGCCAGCAGCCAGGGACAGGGGGCGAGGGGCTACACCTTC. It translates to CASSQGQGARGYTF.

In the case of this clone: The same CDR3 also results from other DNA sequences found in this sample. V gene TRBV28 combines with J gene TRBJ1-2, with D perhaps TRBD1 (6 bases). CDR1 and CDR2 from the germline V gene are MDHEN and SYDVKM. There are 12 residues in the CDR3. The V end was cut by 3 bases, the J end by 8 bases, with 10 bases between. CDR3 nucleotides: TGTGCCAGCAGTTTGAGGGGGAGAGGCTACACCTTC. Its protein product is CASSLRGRGYTF.

V gene TRBV2 combines with J gene TRBJ1-2, with 7 bases fitting TRBD1. V gave up 0 bases and J gave up 3 bases; unmatched junction bases: 1. The CDR3 loop spans 14 amino acids. Germline V lookup: CDR1 SNHLY, CDR2 FYNNEI. CDR3 DNA: TGTGCCAGCAGTGAAGCAGGGGGCCACTATGGCTACACCTTC. Translation: CASSEAGGHYGYTF.

The V gene is TRBV27, the J gene TRBJ1-2, with 9 bases lining up with TRBD1. Per the germline V gene, CDR1 is MNHEY and CDR2 is SMNVEV (reference sequence). The CDR3 spans 14 residues. The V gene end was trimmed by 9 bases and the J gene end by 1 base; junction bases not matched to a gene: 6. The CDR3 protein is CASAGTGLNYGYTF. The CDR3 coding sequence is TGTGCCAGTGCCGGGACAGGGCTTAACTATGGCTACACCTTC.

This clone was observed a handful of times. The chain uses TRBV14 and TRBJ2-5; 15 bases line up with TRBD2. V lost 4 bases to trimming and J lost 2 bases; unmatched junction nucleotides: 2. CDR1 is SGHDN, CDR2 FVKESK, per germline. This CDR3 region has 16 residues. The CDR3 sequence is CASSLGLAGGQETQYF. CDR3 coding DNA: TGTGCCAGCAGCCTGGGACTAGCGGGGGGACAAGAGACCCAGTACTTC.

This chain links TRBV7-9 with TRBJ2-7; 8 nucleotides line up with TRBD1. The V gene end was trimmed by 4 bases and the J gene end by 6 bases; junction bases not matched to a gene: 14. In germline, CDR1 is SEHNR, CDR2 FQNEAQ (reference sequence). The length of the CDR3 is 16 residues. The CDR3 DNA follows: TGTGCCAGCAGCTCAAACAGGGGGACAGGAGGAATCGAGCAGTACTTC. Translating it yields CASSSNRGTGGIEQYF.

This sequence joins TRBV5-6 and TRBJ1-4, with 9 nucleotides matching TRBD1. Germline V gene lookup returns CDR1 SGHDT and CDR2 YYEEEE. The CDR3 consists of 15 residues. With V trimmed by 4 bases and J by 5 bases, 6 bases remained unmatched. CDR3 DNA: TGTGCCAGCAGCGTCTCCGGGACAGGGAATGAAAAACTGTTTTTT. Translating gives CASSVSGTGNEKLFF. Drawing the rest from reference TRBV5-6 and TRBJ1-4, the complete variable domain is DAGVTQSPTHLIKTRGQQVTLRCSPKSGHDTVSWYQQALGQGPQFIFQYYEEEERQRGNFPDRFSGHQFPNYSSELNVNALLLGDSALYLCASSVSGTGNEKLFFGSGTQLSVL.

The chain has TRBV4-2 and TRBJ1-1; D might be TRBD1 (5 bases). Deletions cut 0 bases from V and 4 bases from J, with 15 bases between. In germline, CDR1 is LGHNA, CDR2 YNFKEQ. The CDR3 has 16 amino acids. The CDR3, as DNA: TGTGCCAGCAGCCAAGATTGGGGTACGGGGGGCACTGAAGCTTTCTTT. Translating it yields CASSQDWGTGGTEAFF.

V usage is TRBV11-2 and J usage is TRBJ2-7; 14 bases align to TRBD2. CDR1 SGHAT and CDR2 FQNNGV come from the germline V gene. V shed 5 bases, J shed 0 bases, and the junction held 9 bases outside the gene matches. This CDR3 has 18 amino acids. The CDR3 region is CASSRGTSGGLSSYEQYF. CDR3 bases: TGTGCCAGCAGCCGCGGGACTAGCGGGGGCTTAAGCTCCTACGAGCAGTACTTC.

This clone was recorded only once. V and J are TRBV7-2 and TRBJ1-5, with 7 positions matching TRBD1. J lost 7 bases, V lost 5 bases, and 8 bases had no gene match. The length of the CDR3 is 14 residues. CDR1 and CDR2 from the germline V gene are SGHTA and FQGNSA. CDR3 loop: CASSLSRQGQPQHF. For the CDR3, the DNA is TGTGCCAGCAGCCTCAGCCGACAGGGCCAGCCCCAGCATTTT.

This clone was detected only once. This chain connects TRBV5-5 to TRBJ2-7; D may be TRBD1 (6 bases). CDR1 SGHKS and CDR2 YYEKEE come from the germline V gene (reference sequence). V was shortened by 3 bases and J by 0 bases, with 16 bases between the two germline ends. The CDR3 consists of 16 residues. The CDR3 DNA follows: TGTGCCAGCAGCTGGGGGTACAGGGTTAGCTCCTACGAGCAGTACTTC. It translates to CASSWGYRVSSYEQYF.

The rearrangement uses TRBV18 and TRBJ1-5, with TRBD1 as a possible D gene (5 bases). The germline V gene has CDR1 KGHSH and CDR2 LQKENI. This CDR3 region has 16 residues. V was pared by 1 base and J by 0 bases, with 10 bases between. The CDR3 sequence: CASSPQGGVSNQPQHF. CDR3 DNA sequence: TGTGCCAGCTCACCACAGGGAGGGGTTAGCAATCAGCCCCAGCATTTT.

The chain carries TRBV5-1 and TRBJ2-7; 12 bases match TRBD2. In germline, CDR1 is SGHRS, CDR2 YFSETQ. After removal of 4 bases from V and 3 bases from J, the junction contained 5 bases not matched to a gene. The CDR3 consists of 15 residues. The CDR3 nucleotides are TGCGCCAGCAGCCGGACTAGCGGGGACTACTACGAGCAGTACTTC. It translates to CASSRTSGDYYEQYF.

V is TRBV5-1 and J is TRBJ2-2; D possibly corresponds to TRBD2 (5 bases). Germline values: CDR1 SGHRS, CDR2 YFSETQ. The CDR3 runs 19 residues. V shed 2 bases and J shed 6 bases, with 26 bases lying between them. This CDR3 is CASSFEPTLSTLAPGELFF. The DNA of the CDR3 is TGCGCCAGCAGCTTTGAGCCCACCCTTTCGACGTTAGCGCCCGGGGAGCTGTTTTTT.

The V and J genes are TRBV30 and TRBJ1-6, with no clear D. This CDR3 contains 14 residues. Trimming stripped 4 bases from V and 0 bases from J, with 7 bases between. Germline V gene sequence: CDR1 GTSNPN, CDR2 SVGIG (reference sequence). Here the CDR3 reads CAWKESSYNSPLHF. CDR3 DNA: TGTGCCTGGAAGGAGAGCTCCTATAATTCACCCCTCCACTTT. Full variable domain (rest looked up from reference TRBV30 and TRBJ1-6): SQTIHQWPATLVQPVGSPLSLECTVEGTSNPNLYWYRQAAGRGLQLLFYSVGIGQISSEVPQNLSASRPQDRQFILSSKKLLLSDSGFYLCAWKESSYNSPLHFGNGTRLTVT.

The V and J genes are TRBV7-2 and TRBJ1-1; D unresolved. The CDR3 consists of 14 residues. The germline V gene encodes CDR1 SGHTA and CDR2 FQGNSA. V dropped 5 bases and J dropped 0 bases, with 10 bases sitting between them. This CDR3 reads CASSVSVLNTEAFF. The CDR3 coding sequence is TGTGCCAGCAGCGTTTCAGTACTGAACACTGAAGCTTTCTTT.

In this sample, this clone turned up a few times. The V and J genes are TRBV11-2 and TRBJ1-2; tentatively, D is TRBD1 (5 bases). V lost 0 bases and J lost 2, with 13 bases in between. The germline gives CDR1 SGHAT, CDR2 FQNNGV. The CDR3 is 16 amino acids. In DNA, the CDR3 is TGTGCCAGCAGCTTAGATGCGGGACTCTCCAACTATGGCTACACCTTC. Protein sequence: CASSLDAGLSNYGYTF.

The V gene is TRBV27, the J gene TRBJ1-6; D is possibly TRBD1 (5 bases). This CDR3 contains 15 residues. The V and J ends lost 4 bases and 5 bases respectively, with 12 bases between them. Germline values: CDR1 MNHEY, CDR2 SMNVEV (reference sequence). The CDR3 sequence is CASSSVDRNNSPLHF. The CDR3 region has the DNA TGTGCCAGCAGTTCCGTCGACAGAAATAATTCACCCCTCCACTTT.

V is TRBV27 and J is TRBJ1-2; no firm D call. Germline CDR1 is MNHEY and CDR2 is SMNVEV (reference sequence). V was shortened by 7 bases and J by 4 bases, with 13 bases between the two germline ends. The CDR3 runs to 13 residues. Written as DNA, the CDR3 is TGTGCCAGCACCCGGATCGGAGGCTATGGCTACACCTTC. This codes for CASTRIGGYGYTF.

Here the CDR3 reads CASGPPRRGAEAFF. CDR3 coding DNA: TGTGCTAGTGGCCCCCCCCGGCGGGGGGCTGAAGCTTTCTTT. The V gene is TRBV12-5, the J gene TRBJ1-1, with a possible D match to TRBD1 (5 bases). This CDR3 contains 14 residues. CDR1 and CDR2 (germline): LGHNT, FRNRAP. V lost 6 bases and J 6 bases, leaving 17 bases between the germline ends.

This CDR3 is CSVRGGEGYTF. The CDR3 DNA sequence: TGCAGCGTCCGGGGGGGTGAGGGCTACACCTTC. The chain recombines TRBV29-1 with TRBJ1-2; possible D gene TRBD1, 5 bases. V was cut by 6 bases and J by 8 bases, with 13 bases left in between. Germline assignment: CDR1 SQVTM and CDR2 ANQGSEA. CDR3 length: 11 amino acids. Full variable domain (remainder filled in from reference TRBV29-1 and TRBJ1-2): SAVISQKPSRDICQRGTSLTIQCQVDSQVTMMFWYRQQPGQSLTLIATANQGSEATYESGFVIDKFPISRPNLTFSTLTVSNMSPEDSSIYLCSVRGGEGYTFGSGTRLTVV.

The chain combines TRBV12-3 or TRBV12-4 with TRBJ2-5, with 9 positions matching TRBD1. The J segment lost 4 bases and the V segment lost 6 bases, leaving 3 bases of the junction unmatched. The CDR3 spans 13 residues. The chain's CDR3 is CASRKDRGETQYF. CDR3 coding DNA: TGTGCCAGCAGAAAGGACAGGGGAGAGACCCAGTACTTC.

The chain combines TRBV7-2 with TRBJ1-2; D is possibly TRBD1 (5 bases). There are 14 residues in the CDR3. Trimming stripped 5 bases from V and 0 bases from J, with 10 bases between. CDR1 is SGHTA and CDR2 is FQGNSA in the germline V gene. The CDR3 DNA follows: TGTGCCAGCAGCCCTTGGGGCACTAACTATGGCTACACCTTC. This encodes CASSPWGTNYGYTF. The full variable domain, with the rest looked up from reference TRBV7-2 and TRBJ1-2, is GAGVSQSPSNKVTEKGKDVELRCDPISGHTALYWYRQSLGQGLEFLIYFQGNSAPDKSGLPSDRFSAERTGGSVSTLTIQRTQQEDSAVYLCASSPWGTNYGYTFGSGTRLTVV.

The chain recombines TRBV28 with TRBJ1-3; D call uncertain. In germline, CDR1 is MDHEN, CDR2 SYDVKM. V was trimmed by 5 bases and J by 4 bases, leaving 9 bases between them. The CDR3 sequence is 13 residues long. Here the CDR3 DNA reads TGTGCCAGCAGTCCTCACACCGGAAACACCATATATTTT. Encoded protein: CASSPHTGNTIYF.

This sequence joins TRBV7-2 and TRBJ1-2; the D gene is possibly TRBD1 (6 bases). This CDR3 is built from 14 residues. CDR1 is SGHTA, CDR2 FQGNSA, per germline. V dropped 3 bases and J dropped 7 bases, with 15 bases sitting between them. The CDR3 sequence: CASSFSRQVAGYTF. The CDR3 region has the DNA TGTGCCAGCAGCTTCAGCAGACAGGTTGCTGGCTACACCTTC.

A single count supports this clone. The chain combines TRBV29-1 with TRBJ1-2; TRBD1 matches 7 bases. CDR3 length equals 13 residues. Trimming at V came to 4 bases and at J to 4 bases, leaving 6 bases not matched to a gene. The V gene's germline CDR1 is SQVTM and CDR2 ANQGSEA. The CDR3 region is CSVGGRQGYGYTF. The CDR3 bases are TGCAGCGTTGGTGGGCGACAGGGCTATGGCTACACCTTC.

V and J are TRBV11-3 and TRBJ2-7; a possible D gene is TRBD1 (6 bases). The CDR3 length is 12 residues. The germline V gene encodes CDR1 SGHNT and CDR2 YENEEA. The V end was cut by 8 bases, the J end by 3 bases, with 11 bases between. Here the CDR3 DNA reads TGTGCCAGCGGAACAGGGATCTACGAGCAGTACTTC. Its translation is CASGTGIYEQYF.

This chain uses TRBV7-9 with TRBJ1-2, with 7 bases lining up with TRBD1. V shed 5 bases and J 11 bases; nucleotides not matched to a gene: 17. This CDR3 is 15 amino acids long. CDR1 is SEHNR, CDR2 FQNEAQ, per germline (reference sequence). The CDR3 is CASSLRDSRPSDYTF. The CDR3 DNA reads as TGTGCCAGCAGCCTACGGGACAGCCGACCCTCTGATTACACCTTC. Looking up the rest from reference TRBV7-9 and TRBJ1-2 gives the full variable domain: DTGVSQNPRHKITKRGQNVTFRCDPISEHNRLYWYRQTLGQGPEFLTYFQNEAQLEKSRLLSDRFSAERPKGSFSTLEIQRTEQGDSAMYLCASSLRDSRPSDYTFGSGTRLTVV.

The chain combines TRBV11-3 with TRBJ2-1; no clear D gene. This CDR3 has 13 amino acids. CDR1 is SGHNT, CDR2 YENEEA, per germline. V was clipped by 2 bases and J by 5 bases, with 7 bases between them. The CDR3 is CASSLTPHNEQFF. DNA for the CDR3: TGTGCCAGCAGCTTAACTCCGCACAATGAGCAGTTCTTC.

The chain joins TRBV6-1 to TRBJ2-3, with D maybe TRBD2 (6 bases). The CDR3 contains 13 residues. The germline V and J ends were trimmed by 3 bases and 6 bases, with 10 bases remaining between them. CDR1 is MNHNS and CDR2 is SASEGT in the germline V gene. In DNA form, the CDR3 reads TGTGCCAGCAGTGAGGGGGGTCGGGATACGCAGTATTTT. This sequence encodes CASSEGGRDTQYF.

The chain joins TRBV6-2 or TRBV6-3 to TRBJ1-5; TRBD1 matches 7 bases. Germline V CDR1 and CDR2: MNHEY, SVGEGT. This CDR3 has 15 amino acids. V shed 0 bases and J 4 bases; nucleotides not matched to a gene: 3. The CDR3 DNA is TGTGCCAGCAGTTACTCTCCAGGGGGAAATCAGCCCCAGCATTTT. This translates into CASSYSPGGNQPQHF.